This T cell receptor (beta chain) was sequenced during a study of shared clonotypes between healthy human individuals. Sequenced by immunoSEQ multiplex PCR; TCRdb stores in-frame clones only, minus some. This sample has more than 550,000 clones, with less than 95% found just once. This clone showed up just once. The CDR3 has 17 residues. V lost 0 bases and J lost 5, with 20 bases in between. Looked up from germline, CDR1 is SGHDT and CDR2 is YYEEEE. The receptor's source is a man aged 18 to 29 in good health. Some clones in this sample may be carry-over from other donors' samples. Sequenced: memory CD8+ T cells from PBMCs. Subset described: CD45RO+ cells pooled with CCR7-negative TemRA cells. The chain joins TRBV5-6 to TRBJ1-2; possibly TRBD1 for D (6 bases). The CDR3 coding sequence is TGTGCCAGCAGCTTGGGGCCAGGACCAGGGGTTGAGTATGGCTACACCTTC. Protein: CASSLGPGPGVEYGYTF.